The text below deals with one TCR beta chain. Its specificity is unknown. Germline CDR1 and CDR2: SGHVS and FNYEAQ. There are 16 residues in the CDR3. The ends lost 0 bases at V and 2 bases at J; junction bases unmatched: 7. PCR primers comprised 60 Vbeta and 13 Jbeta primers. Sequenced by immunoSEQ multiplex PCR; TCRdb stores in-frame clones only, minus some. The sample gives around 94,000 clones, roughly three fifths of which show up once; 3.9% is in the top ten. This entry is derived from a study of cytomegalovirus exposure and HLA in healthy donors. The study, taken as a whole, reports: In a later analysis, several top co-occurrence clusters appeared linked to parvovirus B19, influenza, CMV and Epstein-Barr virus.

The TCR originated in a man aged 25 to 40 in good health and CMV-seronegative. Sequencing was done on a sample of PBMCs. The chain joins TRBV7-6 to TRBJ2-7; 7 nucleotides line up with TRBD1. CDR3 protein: CASSLAGTESPYEQYF. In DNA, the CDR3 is TGTGCCAGCAGCTTAGCGGGGACAGAGAGCCCCTACGAGCAGTACTTC.